The 10 T cell receptor beta chains given below trace back to one sample, sequenced in a study of cytomegalovirus exposure and HLA in healthy donors. It was with 60 Vbeta and 13 Jbeta primers that the PCR ran. Libraries were prepared by immunoSEQ multiplex PCR; TCRdb keeps only in-frame clonotypes and omits some of them. The data show more than 85,000 clones, with around 63% seen just once and 4.5% to 5% held by the top ten. The sequencing input was PBMCs. The receptors were sampled from a human donor in good health.

The J gene is TRBJ2-3, the V gene TRBV15; tentatively, D is TRBD1 (6 bases). The CDR3 runs 15 residues. V was trimmed by 5 bases and J by 0 bases, leaving 12 bases between them. The germline gives CDR1 LNHNV, CDR2 YYDKDF (reference sequence). This chain's CDR3 is CATSAGTISTDTQYF. DNA for the CDR3: TGTGCCACCAGCGCCGGGACAATTAGCACAGATACGCAGTATTTT.

Sample share makes this clone large (0.1 to 1%). The same CDR3 also results from other DNA sequences found in this sample. The gene calls are TRBV15 and TRBJ2-7; the match to TRBD1 covers 7 bases. In germline, CDR1 is LNHNV, CDR2 YYDKDF (reference sequence). The CDR3 covers 14 residues. Losses at the gene ends were 0 bases for V and 3 bases for J; bases not matched to a gene: 2. DNA of the CDR3: TGTGCCACCAGCAGAGACAGGGGGTACTACGAGCAGTACTTC. Its protein is CATSRDRGYYEQYF.

The gene calls are TRBV10-1 and TRBJ2-4, with 9 bases matching TRBD1. This CDR3 is 16 amino acids long. Germline assignment: CDR1 WNHNN and CDR2 SYGVQD (reference sequence). V was pared by 4 bases and J by 3 bases, with 7 bases of the junction left unmatched. CDR3 nucleotide sequence: TGCGCCAGCAGTGCCGGGACAGGGTGGGACAAAAACATTCAGTACTTC. Translating gives CASSAGTGWDKNIQYF.

This clone was counted between two and nine times. The chain recombines TRBV4-1 with TRBJ1-3, with 7 nucleotides matching TRBD1. CDR1 and CDR2 (germline): MGHRA, YSYEKL. The CDR3 runs 12 residues. The V segment lost 8 bases and the J segment 6 bases; nucleotides outside the gene matches: 4. The CDR3 DNA reads as TGCGCCAGCTCGACAGGGCCAAACACCATATATTTT. It codes for CASSTGPNTIYF.

The V call is TRBV7-2, the J call TRBJ2-1; a weak D match, TRBD1 (5 bases). Germline values: CDR1 SGHTA, CDR2 FQGNSA. The CDR3 has 14 amino acids. The V and J ends lost 1 base and 5 bases respectively, with 9 bases between them. The CDR3 region has the DNA TGTGCCAGCAGCTTAGAGGGGCCCCACAATGAGCAGTTCTTC. Residues: CASSLEGPHNEQFF.

This clone showed up just once. The V and J genes are TRBV5-1 and TRBJ2-1; TRBD1 is a possible D gene (5 bases). CDR1 is SGHRS, CDR2 YFSETQ, per germline. Trimming took off 0 bases at V and 1 base at J, with 8 bases between the two ends. This CDR3 has 15 residues. This CDR3 reads CASSLEQGSYNEQFF. Here the CDR3 DNA reads TGCGCCAGCAGCTTGGAGCAGGGTTCCTACAATGAGCAGTTCTTC.

The chain uses TRBV15 and TRBJ2-2; 8 positions agree with TRBD2. The germline V gene encodes CDR1 LNHNV and CDR2 YYDKDF (reference sequence). V lost 1 base, J lost 0 bases, and 1 base stayed unmatched. This CDR3 is built from 16 residues. The CDR3 is CATSRAGGANTGELFF. The CDR3 bases are TGTGCCACCAGCAGAGCGGGGGGGGCGAACACCGGGGAGCTGTTTTTT.

The rearrangement joins TRBV28 to TRBJ1-1; TRBD1 aligns across 9 bases. The trim removed 4 bases at V and 1 base at J, leaving 7 bases unmatched. The CDR3 consists of 16 residues. CDR1 MDHEN and CDR2 SYDVKM come from the germline V gene. This CDR3 reads CASSSAGTGKNTEAFF. The DNA for the CDR3 is TGTGCCAGCAGTTCGGCCGGGACAGGGAAGAACACTGAAGCTTTCTTT.

V gene TRBV10-3 combines with J gene TRBJ1-2; 10 bases map to TRBD1. From germline, CDR1 is ENHRY and CDR2 SYGVKD. Trimming cost V 4 bases and J 4 bases; bases outside gene matches: 6. The CDR3 runs 15 residues. CDR3 DNA: TGTGCCATCAGTGCCGGGACAGGGGCGATCTATGGCTACACCTTC. This gives the protein CAISAGTGAIYGYTF.

This sequence joins TRBV5-4 and TRBJ1-3; D not resolved. V shed 7 bases and J shed 3 bases, with 14 bases lying between them. CDR3 length: 14 amino acids. Germline-derived CDR1 and CDR2 are SGHNT and YYREEE (reference sequence). The CDR3 nucleotides read TGTGCCAGCCCAAAAAGAGGGAATGGAAACACCATATATTTT. Its protein is CASPKRGNGNTIYF.